This T cell receptor beta chain came from a study of CD8+ T cells in alopecia areata (dated by TCRdb to the late 2010s). Describing the broader study: Treated patients were enrolled in an open-label pilot trial of oral tofacitinib, 5 to 10 mg twice daily, for moderate-to-severe alopecia areata. Tofacitinib was given for 6 to 18 months, followed by 6 months of follow-up off drug to assess delayed response and recurrence. In treated patients, disease severity was measured using the SALT score, which gives the percentage of scalp surface area affected. The study used high-throughput TCRbeta sequencing to examine T cell clonal expansion in alopecia areata, in both the C3H/HeJ mouse model and human patients. In humans, TCRbeta sequencing was performed on scalp tissue and on sorted CD4+ and CD8+ peripheral blood T cells from healthy controls and from patients with patchy or totalis/universalis alopecia areata. Biopsies were taken from tofacitinib-treated patients at baseline and at 4 and 24 weeks of treatment, and a later scalp biopsy was taken in several of the tofacitinib-treated patients. Scalp clonality was compared among normal scalp (n=4), patchy alopecia areata scalp (n=8), and alopecia totalis/universalis scalp (n=8). RNA came from the PAXgene miRNA kit for fixed scalp, the miRNeasy kit for PBMCs, and the RNeasy kit for mouse skin. TCRbeta CDR3 regions were amplified by immunoSEQ multiplex PCR with 35 Vbeta forward and 13 Jbeta reverse primers. What the work shows at the level of the full study, not this receptor alone: Many expanded lesional clones persisted in scalp and blood during tofacitinib treatment, which may partly explain relapse after stopping treatment. TCR sequences shared between patients were less clear than in mice, possibly partly because of HLA diversity in the patient population. Because the treated cohort was small and had only one nonresponder, larger studies are needed to examine links between baseline CD8+ expansion and response. Tofacitinib significantly lowered scalp clonality and the number of expanded CD8+ clones among the top 100 scalp clones. Unlike mouse skin, where gammadelta T cells dominate, normal human skin contains resident alphabeta T cells that get sequenced too, which complicates analysis of the scalp TCR repertoire. Compared with normal scalp, lesional scalp, particularly in alopecia totalis/universalis, had higher clonality and more expanded CD8+ clones, which suggests antigenic drive.

The label giving this sample's time point can be read as: four to five weeks on oral tofacitinib. The intended sense of this specimen's treatment or condition label: oral pan-JAK inhibitor, 5-10 mg twice daily. From alopecia areata patients, peripheral blood was collected along with lesional scalp punch biopsies. PBMCs were isolated by density centrifugation and stained for CD3, CD4 and CD8, and CD4+ and CD8+ T cells were sorted on a FACSAria. Of note for this clone: The antigen it binds to is not known. Base-call qualities are not available, and no considerably larger clone is one nucleotide away.

The library was made by the immunoSEQ multiplex PCR assay. To provide template for TCR sequencing, every sample had RNA extracted and reverse transcribed into cDNA. SuperScript III was used for first-strand cDNA synthesis, primed with a 2:1 mix of oligo-dT and random hexamers. Amplification bias was assessed with a synthetic immune receptor repertoire, and residual bias was removed computationally. The study's processing was this. Raw reads were preprocessed to remove errors, and CDR3 was defined according to IMGT conventions as the region from the conserved cysteine to phenylalanine. Clonality was computed by normalizing Shannon entropy by log2 of the number of productive unique TCRs and subtracting the result from 1. CD4 or CD8 identity of scalp clones was inferred by cross-referencing scalp TCRbeta sequences with sorted blood CD4 and CD8 repertoires. TCRdb limited this immuneACCESS table to in-frame rearrangements with V and J called. A share of clones is missing; checked studies link under half to unresolved V genes, and the rest is unexplained. V, J and clone size are those of that table, while D and trimming were read from the DNA. This sample gives about 140,000 clones in total; 82% of them show up just once. The ten largest clones capture roughly 25% of the sample.

The sequence was obtained from a human donor with alopecia areata. The sequences come from CD8+ T cells sorted from blood, collected at week 4, from a patient treated with tofacitinib.

The nucleotide sequence is given as TGTGCCAGCAGCGGACTTGTGATGACCCAGGAGTGGGATACGCAGTATTTT. This gives the protein CASSGLVMTQEWDTQYF. The V and J segments used are TRBV7-9 and TRBJ2-3; possibly the D gene is TRBD2, per 5 matching bases. There are 17 amino acids in the CDR3, from cysteine to phenylalanine inclusive. Just the 51-base CDR3 DNA is kept, in frame starting at base 1. The V end loses 5 bases and the J end loses 6 bases, and a stretch of 24 bases separates them. From the germline V gene (reference sequence), CDR1 is SEHNR and CDR2 is FQNEAQ.